The present TCR beta chain was sequenced within a study of blood T cell repertoires in COVID-19. At the level of the study: Sources were T cells, B-cell-depleted T cells, or PBMCs; the material itself was cDNA or gDNA.

Study processing details: Reference gene primer amplification yielded estimated nucleated cell counts. The assay was immunoSEQ multiplex PCR, and TCRdb's table has in-frame clones only and misses some. The D gene and trimming were derived from the DNA, and the V and J assignments and clone size from that table. The repertoire consists of 250,000 to 400,000 clones, with roughly 84% occurring once and the leading ten covering 1%. The specimen was peripheral blood. This clonotype was sampled from a man between 45 and 60 years old with active or convalescent COVID-19.

This chain's CDR3 is CASSTRTGMNTEAFF. CDR3 sequence (DNA): TGTGCCAGCAGCACTCGGACAGGGATGAACACTGAAGCTTTCTTT. This chain uses TRBV3-1 (or the pseudogene TRBV3-2) with TRBJ1-1; 8 bases map to TRBD1. Germline V CDR1 and CDR2: LGHDT, YNNKEL (reference sequence). With 5 bases clipped from V and 0 bases from J, the junction kept 5 bases outside the gene matches. CDR3 length: 15 amino acids.